This T cell receptor beta chain was recovered during a study of CD4 T cells in relation to SARS-CoV-2 and coronaviruses. Study-level information: PBMCs were cultured with antigen for roughly nine days before TCR beta sequencing.

The unexposed donors gave CD4+ T cells in about 2011-2019, prior to COVID-19. After approximately ten days of culture, CD4+ T cells were isolated. As cell numbers allowed, unexposed-donor CD4+ T cells faced SARS-CoV-2 S/N and four cold-coronavirus spikes. On days 3 and 7, cultures got half fresh IL-2 medium. Germline-derived CDR1 and CDR2 are LGHDT and YNNKEL (reference sequence). V lost 5 bases, J lost 6 bases, and 16 bases lay in between. The CDR3 runs to 14 residues. Some clones are missing from TCRdb's copy, which holds only in-frame ones; the method was immunoSEQ multiplex PCR. The sample shows 15,000 to 20,000 clones, over 75% of them seen only once. In the case of this clone: Its antigen is unknown.

The sequence came from a human donor in good health. Material: CD4+ T cells from PBMCs, cultured in vitro. This chain connects TRBV3-1 (or the pseudogene TRBV3-2) to TRBJ1-1; D gene ambiguous. CDR3 sequence reads: CASSKRGGQAEAFF. For the CDR3, the DNA is TGTGCCAGCAGCAAGCGGGGTGGGCAGGCTGAAGCTTTCTTT.